One sample yielded the 32 T cell receptor beta chains listed below, sequenced in a study of T cells in Graves' hyperthyroidism and ophthalmopathy. RNA transcripts gave rise to amplified TCR beta CDR3 regions. During a first-round RT-PCR of the TCR CDR3, the HTBI primer set was used. TCRdb re-analysed the multiplex PCR reads in MiXCR, keeping a single row per CDR3 protein. This table holds some 440,000 distinct CDR3 sequences, around a sixth found once. The sample was blood. All receptors come from a woman between 18 and 29 years old with Graves' hyperthyroidism.

This clonotype was counted a few times. J is TRBJ2-2 and V is TRBV7-9; D remains unclear. The V end lost 5 bases, the J end lost 4 bases, and 5 bases lay between the germline ends. This CDR3 contains 12 residues. CDR1 and CDR2 (germline): SEHNR, FQNEAQ (reference sequence). The CDR3 region is CASSHRTGELFF. The CDR3 DNA follows: TGTGCCAGCAGCCATCGCACCGGGGAGCTGTTTTTT. Supplemented by reference TRBV7-9 and TRBJ2-2, the full variable domain reads DTGVSQNPRHKITKRGQNVTFRCDPISEHNRLYWYRQTLGQGPEFLTYFQNEAQLEKSRLLSDRFSAERPKGSFSTLEIQRTEQGDSAMYLCASSHRTGELFFGEGSRLTVL.

The chain combines TRBV6-1 with TRBJ1-6; no definite D call. The V end lost 2 bases, the J end lost 11 bases, and 7 bases lay between the germline ends. From germline, CDR1 is MNHNS and CDR2 SASEGT. The length of the CDR3 is 12 residues. The CDR3 DNA follows: TGTGCCAGCAGTGAATCGGCTGCACCCCTCCACTTT. Amino acids: CASSESAAPLHF.

This clonotype was counted at least ten times. V usage is TRBV6-1 and J usage is TRBJ2-2, with TRBD2 matching 8 bases. Trimming at V came to 8 bases and at J to 0 bases, leaving 2 bases not matched to a gene. The CDR3 totals 14 residues. Germline V gene data show CDR1 as MNHNS and CDR2 as SASEGT. CDR3 sequence reads: CASSLAANTGELFF. CDR3 coding DNA: TGTGCCAGCTCACTAGCGGCGAACACCGGGGAGCTGTTTTTT.

The chain recombines TRBV6-1 with TRBJ2-1; a possible D gene is TRBD2 (7 bases). CDR3 length equals 14 residues. The germline gives CDR1 MNHNS, CDR2 SASEGT. The CDR3 loop is CAGGAGGPYNEQFF. Here the CDR3 DNA reads TGTGCAGGGGGAGCCGGGGGGCCCTACAATGAGCAGTTCTTC.

The table lists this clonotype with many counts. CDR3: CASSLGVYGYGYTF. CDR3 DNA sequence: TGCGCCAGCAGCTTGGGGGTTTACGGCTATGGCTACACCTTC. This rearrangement joins TRBV5-1 to TRBJ1-2, with D unresolved. Germline loops: CDR1 SGHRS, CDR2 YFSETQ. Deletions cut 0 bases from V and 4 bases from J, with 10 bases between. This CDR3 spans 14 amino acids.

At least ten counts were recorded for this clonotype. The chain is built from TRBV11-2 and TRBJ2-1; TRBD1 matches at 7 bases. There are 15 residues in the CDR3. V shed 5 bases and J 6 bases; nucleotides not matched to a gene: 10. Per germline, CDR1 SGHAT and CDR2 FQNNGV. CDR3: CASSHPRKGANEQFF. CDR3 sequence (DNA): TGTGCCAGCAGCCACCCCCGGAAGGGGGCCAATGAGCAGTTCTTC.

This clonotype was seen repeatedly, ten times or more. The chain combines TRBV5-1 with TRBJ2-1, with D perhaps matching TRBD2 (5 bases). CDR3 length: 13 residues. Germline CDR1 is SGHRS and CDR2 is YFSETQ. V dropped 0 bases and J dropped 8 bases, with 9 bases sitting between them. CDR3: CASSLAGVYEQFF. The CDR3 coding sequence is TGCGCCAGCAGCTTGGCCGGGGTTTATGAGCAGTTCTTC.

Regarding this clonotype: This could be a read error, since a much larger clone is one nucleotide away. V is TRBV2 and J is TRBJ2-1; weak D call: TRBD2 (6 bases). TRBJ2-7 explains the end of the DNA better; the J call may be wrong. The germline V gene encodes CDR1 SNHLY and CDR2 FYNNEI. There are 14 residues in the CDR3. Written as DNA, the CDR3 is TGTGCCAGCAGTTACTCCGGGGGAAGCAATGAGCAGTACTTC. Protein product: CASSYSGGSNEQYF.

There are many counts of this clonotype. The V gene is TRBV6-1, the J gene TRBJ2-5; D could derive from TRBD1 or TRBD2 (6 bases each). In germline, CDR1 is MNHNS, CDR2 SASEGT. V lost 5 bases and J lost 5, with 24 bases in between. The CDR3 is 17 amino acids. CDR3 nucleotide sequence: TGTGCCAGCAGTTATAAGGACCCGGGGGCGAATGGGGAGACCCAGTACTTC. Translating gives CASSYKDPGANGETQYF.

This rearrangement joins TRBV6-1 to TRBJ1-3; 9 bases are shared with TRBD1. V shed 6 bases, J shed 2 bases, and the junction held 8 bases outside the gene matches. Germline V CDR1 and CDR2: MNHNS, SASEGT. The CDR3 contains 16 residues. The CDR3 DNA is TGTGCCAGCAGCAAAGGACAGGGGATCCCTGGAAACACCATATATTTT. It yields the protein CASSKGQGIPGNTIYF.

This clonotype occurred a few times. This chain uses TRBV2 with TRBJ2-7; D call uncertain. This CDR3 spans 14 amino acids. V lost 5 bases, J lost 2 bases, and 13 bases lay in between. Germline CDR1 SNHLY, CDR2 FYNNEI. The CDR3, as DNA: TGTGCCAGCAGTTCCGACACCTGGCCCTACGAGCAGTACTTC. Amino acids: CASSSDTWPYEQYF.

This clonotype was counted many times. The V call is TRBV2, the J call TRBJ2-2; TRBD1 matches 9 bases. After removal of 6 bases from V and 8 bases from J, the junction contained 10 bases not matched to a gene. Looked up from germline, CDR1 is SNHLY and CDR2 is FYNNEI. The CDR3 loop spans 15 amino acids. CDR3: CASRRTGAPLGELFF. CDR3 nucleotides: TGTGCCAGCAGGAGGACAGGGGCCCCTTTAGGGGAGCTGTTTTTT.

Worth noting for this clonotype: Just one base apart from a much larger clone, this may be a read error. This chain joins TRBV24-1 and TRBJ2-7, with 13 positions matching TRBD2. Germline CDR1 KGHDR, CDR2 SFDVKD. This CDR3 contains 16 residues. Here the CDR3 DNA reads TGTGCCACCAGTGATACCCCCGGGACTAGCGGGAACGAGCAGTGCTTC. Translation: CATSDTPGTSGNEQCF.

This clonotype was picked up many times. This chain joins TRBV5-6 and TRBJ2-6; the D gene is possibly TRBD2 (6 bases). The CDR3 runs 17 residues. V was clipped by 2 bases and J by 0 bases, with 12 bases between them. Germline lookup yields CDR1 SGHDT and CDR2 YYEEEE. DNA of the CDR3: TGTGCCAGCAGCTTATCTGGCGGGGCCTCTGGGGCCAACGTCCTGACTTTC. As protein: CASSLSGGASGANVLTF.

This clonotype came up many times. The V and J genes are TRBV6-1 and TRBJ2-1, with 7 nucleotides matching TRBD1. Germline CDR1 reads MNHNS; CDR2 reads SASEGT. The CDR3 extends over 16 amino acids. The trim removed 5 bases at V and 2 bases at J, leaving 9 bases unmatched. Here the CDR3 DNA reads TGTGCCAGCAGTTATTTCCCCGGGACAGCCTACAATGAGCAGTTCTTC. Translating it yields CASSYFPGTAYNEQFF.

This clonotype appeared many times. The rearrangement joins TRBV3-1 to TRBJ2-7; a possible D gene is TRBD1 (6 bases). Germline CDR1 is LGHDT and CDR2 is YNNKEL (reference sequence). The CDR3 spans 15 residues. Trimming removed 1 base at V and 2 bases at J, with 12 bases between. CDR3 sequence reads: CASSQALPGAYEQYF. DNA of the CDR3: TGTGCCAGCAGCCAAGCGTTGCCAGGGGCCTACGAGCAGTACTTC.

The table lists this clonotype with a few counts. The rearrangement links TRBV27 to TRBJ2-6; no firm D call. This CDR3 has 15 amino acids. The V and J ends lost 4 bases and 2 bases respectively, with 9 bases between them. CDR1 MNHEY and CDR2 SMNVEV come from the germline V gene (reference sequence). CDR3 sequence (DNA): TGTGCCAGCAGTTACGATTTTGCTGGGGCCAACGTCCTGACTTTC. It specifies CASSYDFAGANVLTF.

This clonotype was seen ten or more times. V gene TRBV5-1 combines with J gene TRBJ2-3, with a tentative D call TRBD2 (5 bases). The CDR3 runs to 15 residues. V was cut by 0 bases and J by 3 bases, with 11 bases left in between. Germline CDR1 SGHRS, CDR2 YFSETQ. The CDR3 DNA sequence: TGCGCCAGCAGCTTGGGACAACCGGGGACAGATACGCAGTATTTT. Protein: CASSLGQPGTDTQYF.

Ten or more counts support this clonotype. The chain uses TRBV5-1 and TRBJ2-3; possibly TRBD1 or TRBD2 for D (6 bases each). Trimming removed 4 bases from V and 5 bases from J, with 17 bases in between. Germline CDR1 is SGHRS and CDR2 is YFSETQ. This CDR3 region has 15 residues. Here the CDR3 DNA reads TGCGCCAGCAGCACTGAGGGGGGTTCGATAGATACGCAGTATTTT. This sequence encodes CASSTEGGSIDTQYF.

This chain links TRBV6-2 or TRBV6-3 with TRBJ2-3; 9 bases align to TRBD2. V was clipped by 5 bases and J by 2 bases; unmatched bases: 8. Germline CDR1 and CDR2: MNHEY and SVGEGT. The length of the CDR3 is 16 residues. CDR3 region: CASSARAGGFTDTQYF. Here the CDR3 DNA reads TGTGCCAGCAGTGCGCGAGCGGGGGGTTTCACAGATACGCAGTATTTT.

This clonotype was detected ten times or more. The rearrangement uses TRBV7-9 and TRBJ2-7; 7 nucleotides align to TRBD1. With 5 bases clipped from V and 3 bases from J, the junction kept 16 bases outside the gene matches. The V gene's germline CDR1 is SEHNR and CDR2 FQNEAQ (reference sequence). The CDR3 is 17 residues long. The CDR3 loop is CASSVSSGAGGSYEQYF. The CDR3 coding sequence is TGTGCCAGCAGCGTTTCTTCTGGGGCAGGGGGTAGCTACGAGCAGTACTTC.

Many counts were recorded for this clonotype. V is TRBV28 and J is TRBJ2-3, with unresolved D. The CDR3 has 12 amino acids. Germline V gene sequence: CDR1 MDHEN, CDR2 SYDVKM. V lost 7 bases and J lost 3, with 8 bases in between. This CDR3 reads CASKVRTDTQYF. The CDR3 coding sequence is TGTGCCAGCAAAGTGAGAACAGATACGCAGTATTTT. Variable domain in full (rest from reference TRBV28 and TRBJ2-3): DVKVTQSSRYLVKRTGEKVFLECVQDMDHENMFWYRQDPGLGLRLIYFSYDVKMKEKGDIPEGYSVSREKKERFSLILESASTNQTSMYLCASKVRTDTQYFGPGTRLTVL.

This clonotype occurred a few times. A read error may account for a junction end that differs from germline. V and J are TRBV5-1 and TRBJ2-1; TRBD2 agrees at 9 bases. The CDR3 has 15 residues. Germline loops: CDR1 SGHRS, CDR2 YFSETQ. The CDR3 sequence: CTSSSGGTSFDEQFF. CDR3 DNA sequence: TGCACCAGCAGCTCGGGAGGGACTAGCTTCGATGAGCAGTTCTTC. Using reference TRBV5-1 and TRBJ2-1 for the parts outside the CDR3, the full variable domain is KAGVTQTPRYLIKTRGQQVTLSCSPISGHRSVSWYQQTPGQGLQFLFEYFSETQRNKGNFPGRFSGRQFSNSRSEMNVSTLELGDSALYLCTSSSGGTSFDEQFFGPGTRLTVL.

With regard to this clonotype: This may be a read error: a much more frequent sequence differs by one nucleotide. The chain joins TRBV6-1 to TRBJ2-5; perhaps TRBD1 as D (7 bases). Germline CDR1 is MNHNS and CDR2 is SASEGT. CDR3 length: 14 residues. V was cut by 11 bases and J by 0 bases, with 16 bases left in between. CDR3 DNA sequence: TGTGCCGGCGGGGCACAGGGGAACCAAGAGACCCAGTACTTC. This gives the protein CAGGAQGNQETQYF.

This clonotype has only a few counts. The CDR3 loop reads CASSPPGPTDIQYF. The DNA for the CDR3 is TGTGCCAGCAGCCCCCCGGGGCCGACGGACATTCAGTACTTC. The V call is TRBV7-9, the J call TRBJ2-4; D is perhaps TRBD1 or TRBD2 (5 bases each). CDR1 is SEHNR, CDR2 FQNEAQ, per germline (reference sequence). The CDR3 is 14 amino acids. Trimming cost V 5 bases and J 8 bases, with 16 bases left between them.

This clonotype occurred many times. This rearrangement joins TRBV29-1 to TRBJ2-5; the match to TRBD1 covers 8 bases. This CDR3 is built from 13 residues. Germline V CDR1 and CDR2: SQVTM, ANQGSEA. The V segment lost 6 bases and the J segment 2 bases; nucleotides outside the gene matches: 5. This chain's CDR3 is CSVVRQGQETQYF. The CDR3 region has the DNA TGCAGCGTCGTAAGACAGGGGCAAGAGACCCAGTACTTC. Complete variable domain (other parts from reference TRBV29-1 and TRBJ2-5): SAVISQKPSRDICQRGTSLTIQCQVDSQVTMMFWYRQQPGQSLTLIATANQGSEATYESGFVIDKFPISRPNLTFSTLTVSNMSPEDSSIYLCSVVRQGQETQYFGPGTRLLVL.

This clonotype was recorded a few times. The chain links TRBV6-5 to TRBJ2-7, with 7 bases identical to TRBD1. J lost 2 bases, V lost 2 bases, and 0 bases had no gene match. This CDR3 has 13 amino acids. Germline CDR1 MNHEY, CDR2 SVGAGI. CDR3 amino acids: CASSYDRAYEQYF. CDR3 in DNA: TGTGCCAGCAGTTACGACAGGGCCTACGAGCAGTACTTC.

The chain is built from TRBV2 and TRBJ1-5, with 8 bases matching TRBD1. Germline assignment: CDR1 SNHLY and CDR2 FYNNEI. J lost 2 bases, V lost 10 bases, and 10 bases had no gene match. The CDR3 extends over 15 amino acids. Here the CDR3 reads CATRATGVGNQPQHF. The CDR3, as DNA: TGTGCCACCAGAGCGACAGGGGTGGGCAATCAGCCCCAGCATTTT.

This clonotype was counted ten times or more. The DNA of the CDR3 is TGTGCCAGCAGCGTCACAACCGGGACCGCTGAAGCTTTCTTT. It is translated as CASSVTTGTAEAFF. The rearrangement uses TRBV9 and TRBJ1-1; a weak D match, TRBD1 (5 bases). The V and J ends lost 2 bases and 6 bases respectively, with 14 bases between them. Germline assignment: CDR1 SGDLS and CDR2 YYNGEE. The CDR3 extends over 14 amino acids.

This chain links TRBV6-1 with TRBJ2-1; D ambiguous. V gave up 6 bases and J gave up 6 bases, with 9 bases separating them. Germline V gene sequence: CDR1 MNHNS, CDR2 SASEGT. The CDR3 consists of 12 residues. The CDR3 nucleotides read TGTGCCAGCAGGGTTTTTGGCAATGAGCAGTTCTTC. This sequence encodes CASRVFGNEQFF.

For this clonotype: Possible read error: a much larger clone is one base away. J is TRBJ2-7 and V is TRBV11-2; TRBD2 is a possible D gene (5 bases). The CDR3 consists of 14 residues. Germline V gene sequence: CDR1 SGHAT, CDR2 FQNNGV. Here the CDR3 DNA reads TGTGCCAGCAGCTTAGTTGCCCGTAATGGGGAGCCGTACTTC. Its protein product is CASSLVARNGEPYF.

There are many counts of this clonotype. V gene TRBV5-8 combines with J gene TRBJ2-5; the D gene is possibly TRBD1 (6 bases). Germline V gives CDR1 SGHTS, CDR2 YDEGEE. Trimming stripped 4 bases from V and 1 base from J, with 11 bases between. CDR3 length: 14 amino acids. The CDR3 region has the DNA TGTGCCAGCAGCCCCGGGACAACCCAAGAGACCCAGTACTTC. Its protein is CASSPGTTQETQYF.